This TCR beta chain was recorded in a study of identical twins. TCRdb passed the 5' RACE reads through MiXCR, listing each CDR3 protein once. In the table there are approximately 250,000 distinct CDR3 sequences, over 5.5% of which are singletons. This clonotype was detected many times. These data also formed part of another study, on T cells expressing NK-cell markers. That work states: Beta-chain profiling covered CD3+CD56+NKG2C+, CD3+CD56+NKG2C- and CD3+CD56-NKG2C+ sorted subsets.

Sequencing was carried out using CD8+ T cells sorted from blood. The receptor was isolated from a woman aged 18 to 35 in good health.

The CDR3 loop reads CASSSRLAGGKRETQYF. CDR3 DNA sequence: TGCGCCAGCAGCTCCCGACTAGCGGGGGGGAAACGAGAGACCCAGTACTTC. This rearrangement joins TRBV5-1 to TRBJ2-5, with TRBD2 matching 14 bases. J lost 4 bases, V lost 3 bases, and 8 bases had no gene match. CDR1 and CDR2 from the germline V gene are SGHRS and YFSETQ. This CDR3 contains 17 residues.